What follows are 18 T cell receptor beta chains derived from one specimen sequenced in a study of human thymus T cells. The assay was immunoSEQ multiplex PCR, and TCRdb's table has in-frame clones only and misses some. The repertoire holds roughly 120,000 clones, around 94% seen once, with 0.024% in the top ten. Thymus tissue was removed during corrective cardiac surgery. Sample: thymus tissue. Every receptor here comes from a boy younger than two with a congenital heart defect but otherwise immunologically healthy.

This chain connects TRBV4-3 to TRBJ1-2, with D perhaps TRBD1 (5 bases). V was pared by 0 bases and J by 6 bases, with 11 bases between. CDR1 is LGHNA, CDR2 YSLEER, per germline. This CDR3 is 14 amino acids long. The CDR3 region is CASSQDQGRNGYTF. The CDR3 region has the DNA TGCGCCAGCAGCCAAGACCAGGGAAGGAATGGCTACACCTTC.

The V gene is TRBV18, the J gene TRBJ1-2; D unresolved. V lost 4 bases and J lost 2, with 11 bases in between. This CDR3 region has 14 residues. The V gene's germline CDR1 is KGHSH and CDR2 LQKENI. The CDR3 DNA is TGTGCCAGCTCACGAGTCGGCAGAAACTATGGCTACACCTTC. Encoded protein: CASSRVGRNYGYTF. Supplemented by reference TRBV18 and TRBJ1-2, the full variable domain reads NAGVMQNPRHLVRRRGQEARLRCSPMKGHSHVYWYRQLPEEGLKFMVYLQKENIIDESGMPKERFSAEFPKEGPSILRIQQVVRGDSAAYFCASSRVGRNYGYTFGSGTRLTVV.

The chain joins TRBV7-9 to TRBJ1-3; D remains ambiguous. Germline lookup yields CDR1 SEHNR and CDR2 FQNEAQ (reference sequence). The V end lost 5 bases, the J end lost 0 bases, and 20 bases lay between the germline ends. The CDR3 covers 18 residues. The CDR3 sequence: CASSLVVGSEHSGNTIYF. As DNA, the CDR3 is TGTGCCAGCAGCCTAGTGGTGGGGAGTGAACACTCTGGAAACACCATATATTTT.

This clone was counted a single time. The rearrangement joins TRBV10-2 to TRBJ2-3; 8 nucleotides agree with TRBD2. This CDR3 is built from 12 residues. J lost 10 bases, V lost 10 bases, and 10 bases had no gene match. The germline V gene encodes CDR1 WSHSY and CDR2 SAAADI. CDR3 amino acids: CATQRSGGSQYF. The CDR3 nucleotides are TGCGCCACTCAGCGGAGCGGGGGATCGCAGTATTTT.

The chain recombines TRBV6-5 with TRBJ2-3; TRBD2 agrees at 10 bases. The V gene's germline CDR1 is MNHEY and CDR2 SVGAGI. With V trimmed by 8 bases and J by 8 bases, 13 bases remained unmatched. The CDR3 has 15 residues. CDR3 coding DNA: TGTGCCAGCGGCGAAAAAGCGGGGGGGCCCGGTACGCAGTATTTT. Protein: CASGEKAGGPGTQYF.

This sequence joins TRBV13 and TRBJ2-7, with D possibly being TRBD1 (6 bases). The length of the CDR3 is 15 residues. The germline CDR1 and CDR2 sequences are PRHDT and FYEKMQ (reference sequence). Trimming left V 2 bases short and J 3 bases short, with 14 bases between. DNA of the CDR3: TGTGCCAGCAGCTTATTTGGGGGCTCCTTCTACGAGCAGTACTTC. This encodes CASSLFGGSFYEQYF.

The rearrangement uses TRBV27 and TRBJ2-1; 8 nucleotides match TRBD1. CDR3 size: 15 residues. V was pared by 3 bases and J by 2 bases, with 3 bases of the junction left unmatched. Germline assignment: CDR1 MNHEY and CDR2 SMNVEV (reference sequence). The CDR3 spells CASSLVQGAYNEQFF. The CDR3 nucleotides are TGTGCCAGCAGTTTGGTACAGGGGGCCTACAATGAGCAGTTCTTC.

This chain joins TRBV5-4 and TRBJ1-3; the D is unclear. V lost 1 base to trimming and J lost 2 bases, with 7 bases between them. Germline CDR1 SGHNT, CDR2 YYREEE (reference sequence). The CDR3 runs 14 residues. CDR3 region: CASSLRETGNTIYF. DNA for the CDR3: TGTGCCAGCAGCTTGAGGGAGACTGGAAACACCATATATTTT.

The V call is TRBV28, the J call TRBJ2-5, with a weak D call TRBD1 (6 bases). The germline CDR1 and CDR2 sequences are MDHEN and SYDVKM. The CDR3 is 14 residues long. V was cut by 5 bases and J by 2 bases, with 12 bases left in between. CDR3 DNA sequence: TGTGCCAGCAGTCCGAACAGGGCGCAAGAGACCCAGTACTTC. Amino acids: CASSPNRAQETQYF.

This chain links TRBV4-1 with TRBJ2-7; the D is unclear. The ends were cut back, 9 bases at V and 0 bases at J, with 6 bases in the middle. This CDR3 is 11 amino acids long. Germline CDR1 and CDR2: MGHRA and YSYEKL. The CDR3 DNA is TGCGCCAGATCACGCTCCTACGAGCAGTACTTC. It specifies CARSRSYEQYF.

The V gene is TRBV9, the J gene TRBJ2-3; D is perhaps TRBD1 (5 bases). V lost 0 bases and J lost 5, with 13 bases in between. The CDR3 runs 15 residues. Germline V gene lookup returns CDR1 SGDLS and CDR2 YYNGEE. The CDR3 coding sequence is TGTGCCAGCAGCGTAGAGGCAGGGCGCCGAGATACGCAGTATTTT. The encoded protein is CASSVEAGRRDTQYF. Together with reference TRBV9 and TRBJ2-3, the CDR3 gives the full variable domain: DSGVTQTPKHLITATGQRVTLRCSPRSGDLSVYWYQQSLDQGLQFLIQYYNGEERAKGNILERFSAQQFPDLHSELNLSSLELGDSALYFCASSVEAGRRDTQYFGPGTRLTVL.

The chain has TRBV29-1 and TRBJ2-7; 10 nucleotides line up with TRBD1. The V gene end was trimmed by 2 bases and the J gene end by 3 bases; junction bases not matched to a gene: 16. CDR3 size: 18 residues. Germline V gene data show CDR1 as SQVTM and CDR2 as ANQGSEA. CDR3 in amino acids: CSVERGGQGPPLDYEQYF. The CDR3, as DNA: TGCAGCGTTGAACGGGGGGGACAGGGGCCGCCTTTAGACTACGAGCAGTACTTC.

The V gene is TRBV7-2, the J gene TRBJ2-5, with 11 bases aligning to TRBD1. The CDR3 has 14 residues. The V gene's germline CDR1 is SGHTA and CDR2 FQGNSA. V shed 4 bases, J shed 4 bases, and the junction held 2 bases outside the gene matches. CDR3 sequence reads: CASSSGTGGETQYF. In nucleotides, the CDR3 is TGTGCCAGCAGCTCCGGGACAGGGGGAGAGACCCAGTACTTC.

The chain uses TRBV6-6 and TRBJ2-7; D perhaps matches TRBD2 (5 bases). Trimming stripped 8 bases from V and 4 bases from J, with 15 bases between. The CDR3 is made up of 13 amino acids. Germline V gives CDR1 MNHNY, CDR2 SVGAGI (reference sequence). CDR3 in DNA: TGTGCCAGCCGTCAGCTAGCAGAGTACGAGCAGTACTTC. This codes for CASRQLAEYEQYF.

The chain joins TRBV4-3 to TRBJ2-3, with 8 bases that match TRBD1. Per the germline V gene, CDR1 is LGHNA and CDR2 is YSLEER. This CDR3 region has 18 residues. The trim removed 0 bases at V and 1 base at J, leaving 9 bases unmatched. The CDR3, as DNA: TGCGCCAGCAGCCAAGATCACTTGGTGGACAGGGGCACAGATACGCAGTATTTT. It is translated as CASSQDHLVDRGTDTQYF.

This chain connects TRBV19 to TRBJ1-1, with 8 nucleotides matching TRBD1. Germline V gives CDR1 LNHDA, CDR2 SQIVND (reference sequence). J gave up 4 bases and V 5 bases, and 12 bases lay outside the gene matches. CDR3 length: 16 residues. The CDR3 protein is CASSFGTGPYRTEAFF. In DNA, the CDR3 is TGTGCCAGTAGTTTCGGGACAGGCCCTTACCGCACTGAAGCTTTCTTT.

The genes are TRBV7-2 and TRBJ1-2; D is unresolved. CDR3 size: 15 residues. CDR1 is SGHTA, CDR2 FQGNSA, per germline. The ends were cut back, 1 base at V and 2 bases at J, with 11 bases in the middle. The CDR3 nucleotides are TGTGCCAGCAGCTTAGAGAGGCCCAGAAACTATGGCTACACCTTC. Translating gives CASSLERPRNYGYTF.

This chain uses TRBV19 with TRBJ2-7; D assignment may be TRBD1 or TRBD2 (5 bases each). Trimming took off 10 bases at V and 0 bases at J, with 13 bases between the two ends. The CDR3 is 13 residues long. Germline loops: CDR1 LNHDA, CDR2 SQIVND (reference sequence). This chain's CDR3 is CATRDGPSYEQYF. CDR3 sequence (DNA): TGTGCCACCCGGGACGGGCCCTCCTACGAGCAGTACTTC. The variable domain in full, with the rest retrieved from reference TRBV19 and TRBJ2-7, is DGGITQSPKYLFRKEGQNVTLSCEQNLNHDAMYWYRQDPGQGLRLIYYSQIVNDFQKGDIAEGYSVSREKKESFPLTVTSAQKNPTAFYLCATRDGPSYEQYFGPGTRLTVT.